This entry features one TCR beta chain sequence. Its antigen is still unknown. This record belongs to a study of blood T cells in healthy people across ages. Study observations and caveats: Expanded clonotype changes were possibly confounded by unknown donor CMV status. Diversity was estimated from one million T cells, and these estimates were considered underestimates.

The germline V and J ends were trimmed by 2 bases and 4 bases, with 12 bases remaining between them. The CDR3 is made up of 15 amino acids. The germline CDR1 and CDR2 sequences are MNHEY and SVGEGT. Together with a sample-barcoded 5' primer, a J-beta primer mix was included in a second PCR lasting roughly 6 to 12 cycles. TCRdb redid the calling of the 5' RACE reads with MiXCR, one entry per CDR3 protein. This sample has about a million distinct CDR3 sequences; 51% occur once, and the top ten carry about 22%. The rearrangement links TRBV6-2 or TRBV6-3 to TRBJ1-5; TRBD1 is a possible D gene (5 bases). This receptor was obtained from a woman aged 60-75 years in good health. Sequencing input: blood. CDR3 coding DNA: TGTGCCAGCAGTTACGCTTCGGGACCTAATCAGCCCCAGCATTTT. As protein: CASSYASGPNQPQHF.